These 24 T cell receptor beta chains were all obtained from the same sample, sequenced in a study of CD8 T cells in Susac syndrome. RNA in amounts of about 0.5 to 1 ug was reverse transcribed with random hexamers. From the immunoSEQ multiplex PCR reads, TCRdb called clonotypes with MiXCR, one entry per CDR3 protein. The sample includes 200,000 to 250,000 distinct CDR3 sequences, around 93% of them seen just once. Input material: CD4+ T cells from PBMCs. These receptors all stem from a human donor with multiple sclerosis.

The CDR3 DNA is TGTGCCAGCAGTTTAACGGACAGGGTGCATGGCTACACCTTC. Encoded protein: CASSLTDRVHGYTF. The chain combines TRBV27 with TRBJ1-2; TRBD1 agrees at 8 bases. With V trimmed by 2 bases and J by 6 bases, 5 bases remained unmatched. Germline CDR1 reads MNHEY; CDR2 reads SMNVEV (reference sequence). This CDR3 spans 14 amino acids.

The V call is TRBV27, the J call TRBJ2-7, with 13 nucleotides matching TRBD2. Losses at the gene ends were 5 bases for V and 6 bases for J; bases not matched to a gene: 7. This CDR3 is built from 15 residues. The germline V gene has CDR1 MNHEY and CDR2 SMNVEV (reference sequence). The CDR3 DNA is TGTGCCAGCAGTCCTGGACTAGCGGGAGCAGGCGAGCAGTACGTC. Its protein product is CASSPGLAGAGEQYV.

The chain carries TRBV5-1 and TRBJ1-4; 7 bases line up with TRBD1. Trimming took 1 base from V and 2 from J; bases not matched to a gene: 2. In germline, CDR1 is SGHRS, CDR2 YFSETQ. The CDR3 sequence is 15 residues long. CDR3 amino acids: CASSLLQGTNEKLFF. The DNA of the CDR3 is TGCGCCAGCAGCTTGCTACAGGGGACTAATGAAAAACTGTTTTTT.

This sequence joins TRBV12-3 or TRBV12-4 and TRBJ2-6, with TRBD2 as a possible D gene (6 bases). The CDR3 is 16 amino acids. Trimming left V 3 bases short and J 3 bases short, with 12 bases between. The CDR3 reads CASSFSGGGGANVLTF. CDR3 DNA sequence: TGTGCCAGCAGTTTTTCTGGGGGAGGTGGGGCCAACGTCCTGACTTTC.

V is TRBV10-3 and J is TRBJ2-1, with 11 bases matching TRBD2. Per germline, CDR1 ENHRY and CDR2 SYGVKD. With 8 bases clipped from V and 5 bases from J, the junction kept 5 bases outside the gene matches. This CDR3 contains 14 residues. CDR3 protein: CAIAGLAANNEQFF. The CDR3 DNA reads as TGTGCCATCGCGGGACTAGCGGCTAACAATGAGCAGTTCTTC.

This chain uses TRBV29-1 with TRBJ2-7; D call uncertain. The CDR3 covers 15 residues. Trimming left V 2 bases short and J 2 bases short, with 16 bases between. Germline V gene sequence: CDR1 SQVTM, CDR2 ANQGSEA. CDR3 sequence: CSVERAAPIPYEQYV. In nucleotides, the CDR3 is TGCAGCGTTGAACGGGCGGCTCCTATCCCCTACGAGCAGTACGTC.

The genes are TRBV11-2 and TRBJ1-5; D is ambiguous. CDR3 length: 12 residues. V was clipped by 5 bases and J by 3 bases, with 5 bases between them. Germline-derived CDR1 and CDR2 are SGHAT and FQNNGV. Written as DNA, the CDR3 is TGTGCCAGCAGCACCAACAATCAGCCCCAGCATTTT. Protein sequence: CASSTNNQPQHF.

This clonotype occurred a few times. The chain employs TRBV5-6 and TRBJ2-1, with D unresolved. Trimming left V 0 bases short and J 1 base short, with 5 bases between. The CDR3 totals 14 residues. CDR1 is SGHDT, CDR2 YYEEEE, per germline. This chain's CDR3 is CASSLGQSYNEQFF. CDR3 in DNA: TGTGCCAGCAGCTTGGGGCAGTCCTACAATGAGCAGTTCTTC.

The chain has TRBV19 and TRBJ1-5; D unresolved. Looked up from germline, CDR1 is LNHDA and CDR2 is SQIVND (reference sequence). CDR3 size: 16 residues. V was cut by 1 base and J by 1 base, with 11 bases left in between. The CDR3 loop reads CASSIVLSKSNQPQHF. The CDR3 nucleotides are TGTGCCAGTAGTATAGTGCTTAGCAAAAGCAATCAGCCCCAGCATTTT.

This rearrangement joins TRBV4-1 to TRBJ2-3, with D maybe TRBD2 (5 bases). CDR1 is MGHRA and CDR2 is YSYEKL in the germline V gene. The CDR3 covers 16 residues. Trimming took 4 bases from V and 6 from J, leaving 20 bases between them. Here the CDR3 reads CASSPKPGEARDTQYF. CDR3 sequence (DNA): TGCGCCAGCAGCCCAAAGCCCGGGGAAGCGAGGGATACGCAGTATTTT.

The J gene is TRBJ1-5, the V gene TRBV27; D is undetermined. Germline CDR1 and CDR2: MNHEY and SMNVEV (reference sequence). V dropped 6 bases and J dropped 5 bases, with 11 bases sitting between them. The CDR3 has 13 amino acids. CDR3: CASRLTVDQPQHF. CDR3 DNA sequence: TGTGCCAGCAGACTCACCGTGGATCAGCCCCAGCATTTT.

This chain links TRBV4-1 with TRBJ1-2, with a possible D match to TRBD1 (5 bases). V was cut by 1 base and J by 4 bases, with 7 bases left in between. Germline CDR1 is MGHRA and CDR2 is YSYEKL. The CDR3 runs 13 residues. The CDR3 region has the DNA TGCGCCAGCAGCCAAGGGGACGCCTATGGCTACACCTTC. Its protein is CASSQGDAYGYTF.

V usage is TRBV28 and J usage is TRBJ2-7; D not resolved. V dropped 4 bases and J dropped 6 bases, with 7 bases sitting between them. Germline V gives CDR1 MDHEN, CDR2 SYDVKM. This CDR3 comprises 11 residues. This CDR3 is CASSSASEQYV. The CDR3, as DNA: TGTGCCAGCAGTTCAGCCTCCGAGCAGTACGTC.

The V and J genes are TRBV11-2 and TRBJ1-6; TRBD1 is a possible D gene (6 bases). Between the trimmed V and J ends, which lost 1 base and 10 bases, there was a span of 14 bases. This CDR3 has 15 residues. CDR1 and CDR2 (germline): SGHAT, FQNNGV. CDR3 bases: TGTGCCAGCAGCTTAGGACAGGATACTTCATCACCCCTCCACTTT. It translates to CASSLGQDTSSPLHF. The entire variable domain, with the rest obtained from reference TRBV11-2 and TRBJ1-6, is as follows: EAGVAQSPRYKIIEKRQSVAFWCNPISGHATLYWYQQILGQGPKLLIQFQNNGVVDDSQLPKDRFSAERLKGVDSTLKIQPAKLEDSAVYLCASSLGQDTSSPLHFGNGTRLTVT.

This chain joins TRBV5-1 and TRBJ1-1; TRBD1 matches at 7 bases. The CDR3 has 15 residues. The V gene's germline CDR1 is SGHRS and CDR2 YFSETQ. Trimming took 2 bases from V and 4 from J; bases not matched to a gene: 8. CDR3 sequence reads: CASSFIYRGSTEAFF. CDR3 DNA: TGCGCCAGCAGCTTCATATACAGGGGATCCACTGAAGCTTTCTTT.

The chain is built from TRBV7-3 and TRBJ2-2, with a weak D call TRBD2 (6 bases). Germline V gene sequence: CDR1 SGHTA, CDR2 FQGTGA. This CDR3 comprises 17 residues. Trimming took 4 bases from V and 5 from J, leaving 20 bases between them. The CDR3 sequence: CASSSGTPGSPTGELFF. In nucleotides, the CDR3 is TGTGCCAGCAGCTCCGGGACTCCTGGGAGTCCGACCGGGGAGCTGTTTTTT.

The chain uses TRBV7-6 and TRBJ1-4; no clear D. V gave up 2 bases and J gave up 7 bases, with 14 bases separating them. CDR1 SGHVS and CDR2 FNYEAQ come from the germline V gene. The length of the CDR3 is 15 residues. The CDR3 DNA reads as TGTGCCAGCAGCTTAAGTGTCGGACGCGGTGAAAAACTGTTTTTT. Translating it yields CASSLSVGRGEKLFF.

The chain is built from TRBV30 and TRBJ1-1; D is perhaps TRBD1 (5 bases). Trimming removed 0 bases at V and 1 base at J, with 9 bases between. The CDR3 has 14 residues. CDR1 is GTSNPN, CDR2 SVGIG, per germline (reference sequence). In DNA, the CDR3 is TGTGCCTGGAGTGTAGGGGAAGCGAACACTGAAGCTTTCTTT. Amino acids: CAWSVGEANTEAFF.

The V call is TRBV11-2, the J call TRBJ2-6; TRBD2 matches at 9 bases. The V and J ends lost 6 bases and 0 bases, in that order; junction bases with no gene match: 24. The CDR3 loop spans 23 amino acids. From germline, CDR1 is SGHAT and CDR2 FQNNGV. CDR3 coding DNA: TGTGCCAGCAGGCCTCTTAGGGAGTACAGCGGGGGGCCGACTTACTCTGGGGCCAACGTCCTGACTTTC. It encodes CASRPLREYSGGPTYSGANVLTF.

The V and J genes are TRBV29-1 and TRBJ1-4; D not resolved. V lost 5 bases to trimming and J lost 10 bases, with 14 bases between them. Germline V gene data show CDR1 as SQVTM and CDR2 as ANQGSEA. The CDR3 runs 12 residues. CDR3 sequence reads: CSVKGPIGKLFF. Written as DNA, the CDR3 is TGCAGCGTTAAGGGTCCCATTGGAAAACTGTTTTTT.

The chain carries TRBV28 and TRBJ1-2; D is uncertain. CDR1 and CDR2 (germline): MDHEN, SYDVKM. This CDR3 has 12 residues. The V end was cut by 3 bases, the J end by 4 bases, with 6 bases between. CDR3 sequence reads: CASSLRIYGYTF. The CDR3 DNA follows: TGTGCCAGCAGTTTGCGAATCTATGGCTACACCTTC.

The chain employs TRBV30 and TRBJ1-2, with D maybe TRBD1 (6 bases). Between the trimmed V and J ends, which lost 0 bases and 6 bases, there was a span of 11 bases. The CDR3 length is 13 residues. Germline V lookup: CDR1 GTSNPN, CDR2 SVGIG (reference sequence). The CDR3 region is CAWSVAGVDGYTF. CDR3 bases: TGTGCCTGGAGTGTAGCAGGGGTAGATGGCTACACCTTC.

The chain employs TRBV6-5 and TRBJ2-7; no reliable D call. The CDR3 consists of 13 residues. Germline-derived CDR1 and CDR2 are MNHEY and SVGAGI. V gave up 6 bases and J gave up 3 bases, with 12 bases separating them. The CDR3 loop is CASSRLNSYEQYF. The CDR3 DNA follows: TGTGCCAGCAGCAGATTGAACAGCTACGAGCAGTACTTC.

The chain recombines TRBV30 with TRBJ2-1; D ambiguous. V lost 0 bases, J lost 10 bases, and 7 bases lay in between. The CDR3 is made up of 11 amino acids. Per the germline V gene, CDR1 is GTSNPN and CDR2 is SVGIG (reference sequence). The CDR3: CAWSVGREQFF. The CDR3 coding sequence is TGTGCCTGGAGTGTAGGACGGGAGCAGTTCTTC. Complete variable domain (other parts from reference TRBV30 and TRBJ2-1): SQTIHQWPATLVQPVGSPLSLECTVEGTSNPNLYWYRQAAGRGLQLLFYSVGIGQISSEVPQNLSASRPQDRQFILSSKKLLLSDSGFYLCAWSVGREQFFGPGTRLTVL.